The entry that follows covers one TCR beta chain sequence. What it binds is unknown. This sample is part of a study of OX40 agonist ivuxolimab in advanced cancers. The overall study: Those enrolled were approximately 78% male, with a mean age of roughly 60 years and ages from roughly 23 to 80. Study-wide findings and caveats: Clonal expansion in partial responders at 0.1-3.0 mg/kg ranked among the lowest.

Sequenced by immunoSEQ multiplex PCR; TCRdb stores in-frame clones only, minus some. This sample has about 6,000 clones, with around 84% found just once. Systemic immunosuppression or autoimmune disease history was grounds to exclude patients. V dropped 0 bases and J dropped 5; count of bases not matched to a gene: 7. The CDR3 totals 15 residues. Germline V CDR1 and CDR2: SGHDT, YYEEEE. This sequence was found in an adult with an advanced solid tumor such as melanoma, head and neck, liver or kidney cancer. Sequencing used CD4+ or CD8+ T cells sorted from blood, obtained in a trial of the OX40 agonist ivuxolimab. This sequence joins TRBV5-6 and TRBJ1-2; 7 nucleotides line up with TRBD1. CDR3 sequence: CASSLEQGIKYGYTF. The DNA of the CDR3 is TGTGCCAGCAGCTTGGAACAGGGGATTAAATATGGCTACACCTTC.